Below, one TCR beta chain is given with its context. The data derive from a study of shared clonotypes between healthy human individuals. Profiling relied on immunoSEQ multiplex PCR, and the TCRdb table lists in-frame clones only, not all of them. The data hold 950,000 to 1,100,000 clones, with roughly 80% observed a single time. CDR1 is GTSNPN, CDR2 SVGIG, per germline (reference sequence). Trimming cost V 0 bases and J 4 bases, with 16 bases left between them. This CDR3 has 15 residues. What was sequenced was memory CD4+ T cells sorted from blood. Subset specified: CD45RA-negative fraction. The source is a man younger than 35 in good health. This chain connects TRBV30 to TRBJ2-7; the D gene is possibly TRBD1 (5 bases). CDR3 in DNA: TGTGCCTGGAGTGTTGGGGCAGGGATACAATACGAGCAGTACTTC. Its translation: CAWSVGAGIQYEQYF.